A selection of T cell receptor beta chains follows, all from one sample in a study of blood T cell repertoires in COVID-19. Sequencing used immunoSEQ multiplex PCR; TCRdb keeps in-frame clones, though not all of them. This repertoire shows under 250,000 clones, nearly 90% found once; its top ten account for under 4%. Sequenced: peripheral blood. The receptors here all came from a man aged 18-30 years with active or convalescent COVID-19. Both conserved end residues are part of each CDR3. The order of the fields is V gene, J gene, D gene, CDR3 length, clone size, CDR3 protein, CDR3 DNA. A D gene is named only where the DNA matches it firmly. Size is stated for part of the rows, as once, few or many counts, or as a class when the clone is expanded.

TRBV7-2	TRBJ2-2	TRBD1	15	NA	CASSLRGRGTGELFF	TGTGCCAGCAGCTTAAGGGGGCGCGGGACCGGGGAGCTGTTTTTT
TRBV3-1/TRBV3-2	TRBJ1-5	TRBD1	15	NA	CASSQGTGTNQPQHF	TGTGCCAGCAGCCAAGGGACAGGTACTAATCAGCCCCAGCATTTT
TRBV6-5	TRBJ1-6	NA	14	NA	CASKSNEFDSPLHF	TGTGCCAGCAAAAGCAACGAATTTGATTCACCCCTCCACTTT
TRBV5-5	TRBJ1-5	NA	15	NA	CASSFSGNSNQPQHF	TGTGCCAGCAGCTTCTCAGGGAATAGCAATCAGCCCCAGCATTTT
TRBV27	TRBJ2-1	NA	14	NA	CASSPDQSYNEQFF	TGTGCCAGCAGTCCCGATCAGTCCTACAATGAGCAGTTCTTC
TRBV7-9	TRBJ2-5	TRBD2	15	NA	CASSLLAGGPETQYF	TGTGCCAGCAGTTTACTAGCGGGAGGGCCGGAGACCCAGTACTTC
TRBV7-8	TRBJ2-7	TRBD1	15	once	CASSLGGTGGVEQYF	TGTGCCAGCAGCTTAGGGGGGACAGGGGGCGTTGAGCAGTACTTC
TRBV7-9	TRBJ2-3	NA	14	NA	CASSIQTVTDTQYF	TGTGCCAGCAGCATCCAAACAGTGACAGATACGCAGTATTTT
TRBV27	TRBJ2-1	NA	17	NA	CASSFRTTYTSYNEQFF	TGTGCCAGCAGTTTCCGGACTACCTACACCTCCTACAATGAGCAGTTCTTC
TRBV13	TRBJ1-2	TRBD1	16	NA	CASSLGQGAQSGGYTF	TGTGCCAGCAGCTTAGGTCAGGGGGCACAAAGCGGTGGCTACACCTTC
TRBV4-2	TRBJ2-7	NA	13	once	CASSLDINYEQYF	TGTGCCAGCAGCCTCGACATAAACTACGAGCAGTACTTC
TRBV29-1	TRBJ1-3	TRBD1	15	NA	CSVADTGAGRNTIYF	TGCAGCGTGGCAGATACAGGGGCCGGGAGAAACACCATATATTTT
TRBV6-5	TRBJ2-1	TRBD1	14	NA	CASSYRGQYNEQFF	TGTGCCAGCAGTTACAGGGGGCAGTACAATGAGCAGTTCTTC